Listed below are T cell receptor beta chains from one sample, sequenced in a study of blood T cell repertoires in COVID-19. Only in-frame clones appear in the TCRdb table, and some are missing; sequencing was by immunoSEQ multiplex PCR. This sample has tens of thousands of clones, with 88% found just once. Specimen: peripheral blood. The origin of the receptors is a human donor in a cohort sampled during active COVID-19. Both conserved end residues are part of each CDR3. The order of the fields is D gene, J gene, V gene, CDR3 protein. A D gene is named only where the DNA matches it firmly.

D: TRBD1; J: TRBJ2-6; V: TRBV6-5; CDR3: CASSWTGLSGANVLTF
D: TRBD1; J: TRBJ1-6; V: TRBV4-3; CDR3: CASSQDLTRGLVGSPLHF
D: -; J: TRBJ1-2; V: TRBV3-1/TRBV3-2; CDR3: CASSQDWGQSNYGYTF
D: TRBD1; J: TRBJ2-5; V: TRBV19; CDR3: CASSPSAGQGVQTQYF
D: -; J: TRBJ2-7; V: TRBV19; CDR3: CASSMGVRAGSSYEQYF
D: -; J: TRBJ2-3; V: TRBV24-1; CDR3: CATSQPRQTVSTDTQYF
D: TRBD1; J: TRBJ2-7; V: TRBV18; CDR3: CASSPRQGMARSYEQYF
D: -; J: TRBJ2-3; V: TRBV6-6; CDR3: CASRMGRNTDTQYF
D: TRBD1; J: TRBJ1-2; V: TRBV7-2; CDR3: CASSSTGETYGYTF
D: TRBD1; J: TRBJ2-2; V: TRBV5-5; CDR3: CASSLLTGDTGELFF
D: TRBD1; J: TRBJ2-7; V: TRBV5-4; CDR3: CASRRDRGPGEQYF
D: -; J: TRBJ2-3; V: TRBV29-1; CDR3: CSVLPRTDTQYF
D: TRBD1; J: TRBJ1-2; V: TRBV6-1; CDR3: CASSAPGQGIFYGYTF
D: -; J: TRBJ2-1; V: TRBV4-1; CDR3: CASTTPRPPYEQFF
D: -; J: TRBJ2-7; V: TRBV2; CDR3: CASIEERTKSEQYF
D: TRBD2; J: TRBJ2-5; V: TRBV20-1; CDR3: CSASLWFEGGHETQYF
D: -; J: TRBJ1-2; V: TRBV28; CDR3: CASSPGSLGYGYTF